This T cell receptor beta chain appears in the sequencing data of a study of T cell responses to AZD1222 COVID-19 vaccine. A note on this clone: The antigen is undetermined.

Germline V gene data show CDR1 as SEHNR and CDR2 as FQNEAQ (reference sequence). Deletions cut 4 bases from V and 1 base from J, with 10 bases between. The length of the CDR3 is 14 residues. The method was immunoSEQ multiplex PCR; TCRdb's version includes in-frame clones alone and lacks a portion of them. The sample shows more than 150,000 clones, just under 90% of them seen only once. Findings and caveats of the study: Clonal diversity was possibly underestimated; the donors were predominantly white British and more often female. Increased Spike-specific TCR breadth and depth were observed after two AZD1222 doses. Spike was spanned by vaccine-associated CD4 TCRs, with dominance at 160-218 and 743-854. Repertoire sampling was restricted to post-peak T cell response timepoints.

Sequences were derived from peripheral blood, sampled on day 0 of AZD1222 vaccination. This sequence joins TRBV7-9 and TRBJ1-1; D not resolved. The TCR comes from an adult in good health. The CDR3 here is CASSSDGRNTEAFF. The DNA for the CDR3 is TGTGCCAGCAGCTCGGACGGGAGGAACACTGAAGCTTTCTTT.